The 5 T cell receptor beta chains reported below all come from one sample, sequenced in a study of cytomegalovirus exposure and HLA in healthy donors. It was with 60 Vbeta and 13 Jbeta primers that the PCR ran. Produced via immunoSEQ multiplex PCR; TCRdb's table is partial and in-frame only. The sample has about 120,000 clones; about 75% are singletons. Sequencing was done on a sample of PBMCs. These TCRs come from a woman between 40 and 55 years old in good health and CMV-seropositive.

The gene calls are TRBV6-5 and TRBJ1-2, with 12 bases lining up with TRBD1. Germline trimming cut 3 bases from V and 4 bases from J; bases unmatched to any gene: 6. The germline gives CDR1 MNHEY, CDR2 SVGAGI. The CDR3 has 16 amino acids. The CDR3 sequence is CASSYRDRGQSYGYTF. The CDR3 region has the DNA TGTGCCAGCAGTTATCGGGACAGGGGGCAGAGCTATGGCTACACCTTC.

A single count supports this clone. The chain links TRBV7-8 to TRBJ2-7; TRBD1 agrees at 12 bases. There are 17 residues in the CDR3. In germline, CDR1 is SGHVS, CDR2 FQNEAQ. V was pared by 1 base and J by 5 bases, with 9 bases of the junction left unmatched. The chain's CDR3 is CASSLGSRGQGAHEQYF. CDR3 bases: TGTGCCAGCAGCTTAGGCTCCCGGGGACAGGGGGCCCACGAGCAGTACTTC. Looking up the rest from reference TRBV7-8 and TRBJ2-7 gives the full variable domain: GAGVSQSPRYKVAKRGQDVALRCDPISGHVSLFWYQQALGQGPEFLTYFQNEAQLDKSGLPSDRFFAERPEGSVSTLKIQRTQQEDSAVYLCASSLGSRGQGAHEQYFGPGTRLTVT.

This clone showed up just once. The V gene is TRBV11-2, the J gene TRBJ1-1, with a weak D call TRBD1 (6 bases). CDR3 length: 12 amino acids. V lost 5 bases and J lost 8, with 12 bases in between. The germline V gene has CDR1 SGHAT and CDR2 FQNNGV. CDR3 nucleotides: TGTGCCAGCAGCCTTACAGGGAACGAAGCTTTCTTT. Its translation: CASSLTGNEAFF. The full variable domain, rest sourced from reference TRBV11-2 and TRBJ1-1, is EAGVAQSPRYKIIEKRQSVAFWCNPISGHATLYWYQQILGQGPKLLIQFQNNGVVDDSQLPKDRFSAERLKGVDSTLKIQPAKLEDSAVYLCASSLTGNEAFFGQGTRLTVV.

The chain links TRBV27 to TRBJ1-1; D is possibly TRBD1 (5 bases). The CDR3 has 13 residues. Germline CDR1 and CDR2: MNHEY and SMNVEV (reference sequence). Trimming cost V 6 bases and J 5 bases, with 13 bases left between them. CDR3 residues: CASSRGHLTEAFF. The CDR3 DNA reads TGTGCCAGCAGCCGTGGACACCTTACTGAAGCTTTCTTT.

The V gene is TRBV18, the J gene TRBJ1-1; no firm D call. V shed 1 base and J shed 3 bases, with 6 bases lying between them. Germline V CDR1 and CDR2: KGHSH, LQKENI. There are 13 residues in the CDR3. CDR3: CASSPLSDTEAFF. The CDR3 coding sequence is TGTGCCAGCTCACCACTTTCCGACACTGAAGCTTTCTTT.